The TCR beta chain described here comes from a study of blood T cell repertoires in COVID-19. The V end was cut by 5 bases, the J end by 9 bases, with 18 bases between. Germline CDR1 is MNHNY and CDR2 is SVGAGI (reference sequence). The CDR3 covers 14 residues. TCRdb keeps only in-frame clones here, not all; method: immunoSEQ multiplex PCR. The profile shows 75,000 to 100,000 clones, 70% to 90% of them singletons. The receptor was isolated from an older man with acute or convalescent COVID-19. V usage is TRBV6-6 and J usage is TRBJ2-3; TRBD2 might be the D (5 bases). Sequenced material: peripheral blood. DNA of the CDR3: TGTGCCAGCAGTCCAAGCCTCGACGGAGGCACGCAGTATTTT. It is translated as CASSPSLDGGTQYF.